Many counts were recorded for the clone carrying this T cell receptor (beta chain). These data belong to a study of blood T cell repertoires in COVID-19. Background on the study: Samples taken during acute and convalescent COVID-19 were collected in the United States, Italy and Spain. T cells, B-cell-depleted T cells, or PBMCs provided the cDNA or gDNA that served as material.

The ends were cut back, 10 bases at V and 7 bases at J, with 10 bases in the middle. There are 11 residues in the CDR3. CDR1 and CDR2 from the germline V gene are MDHEN and SYDVKM. Original data processing: Nucleated cell number was recorded as an estimate derived from reference gene primer amplification. TCRdb's table, derived via immunoSEQ multiplex PCR, lists solely in-frame clones and lacks some. D and trimming were read from the DNA, whereas the V and J calls and clone size are those reported in that table. Of fewer than 250,000 clones in the sample, more than 70% were seen once. Sequencing used peripheral blood. This clonotype was sampled from a woman aged 50 to 65 with acute or convalescent COVID-19. This chain links TRBV28 with TRBJ2-2, with D uncertain. The CDR3 reads CATLLFGELFF. CDR3 nucleotides: TGTGCCACCCTTCTGTTCGGGGAGCTGTTTTTT.